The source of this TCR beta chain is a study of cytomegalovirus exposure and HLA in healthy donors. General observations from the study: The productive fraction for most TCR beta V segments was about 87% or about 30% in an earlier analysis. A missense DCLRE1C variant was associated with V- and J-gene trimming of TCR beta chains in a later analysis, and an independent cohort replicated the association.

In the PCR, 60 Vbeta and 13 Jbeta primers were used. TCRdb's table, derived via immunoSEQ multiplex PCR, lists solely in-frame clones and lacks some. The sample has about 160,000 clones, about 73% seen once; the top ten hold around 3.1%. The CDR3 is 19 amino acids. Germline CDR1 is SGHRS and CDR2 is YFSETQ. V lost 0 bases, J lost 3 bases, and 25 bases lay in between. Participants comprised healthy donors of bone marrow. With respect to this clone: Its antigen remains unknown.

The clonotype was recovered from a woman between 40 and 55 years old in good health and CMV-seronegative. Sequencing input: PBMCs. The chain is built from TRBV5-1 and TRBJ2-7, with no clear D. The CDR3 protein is CASSLAPLSRSSAYYEQYF. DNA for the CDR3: TGCGCCAGCAGCTTGGCCCCTCTTAGCCGATCTTCGGCGTACTACGAGCAGTACTTC.